These 20 T cell receptor beta chains came from one sample sequenced in a study of CD8+ T cells in alopecia areata. Described treatment: oral pan-JAK inhibitor, 5-10 mg twice daily. As the sequencing template, cDNA was produced by extracting RNA and reverse transcribing it. Assay: immunoSEQ multiplex PCR; the TCRdb copy retains only in-frame clones and omits some. The sample has about 120,000 clones, about 54% seen once; the top ten hold more than 25%. This specimen consisted of CD8+ T cells sorted from blood, obtained at week 4, from a patient treated with tofacitinib. The source is a human donor with alopecia areata.

V usage is TRBV15 and J usage is TRBJ2-3, with 9 bases identical to TRBD2. This CDR3 spans 19 amino acids. J was trimmed by 3 bases and V by 0 bases; bases with no gene match: 13. The germline V gene encodes CDR1 LNHNV and CDR2 YYDKDF (reference sequence). The CDR3 is CATSRDRPRLADTTDTQYF. In DNA form, the CDR3 reads TGTGCCACCAGCAGAGACCGGCCGAGACTAGCGGATACTACAGATACGCAGTATTTT. Supplemented by reference TRBV15 and TRBJ2-3, the full variable domain reads DAMVIQNPRYQVTQFGKPVTLSCSQTLNHNVMYWYQQKSSQAPKLLFHYYDKDFNNEADTPDNFQSRRPNTSFCFLDIRSPGLGDTAMYLCATSRDRPRLADTTDTQYFGPGTRLTVL.

This clone came up once. The J gene is TRBJ2-5, the V gene TRBV15, with 7 bases identical to TRBD1. Looked up from germline, CDR1 is LNHNV and CDR2 is YYDKDF (reference sequence). The CDR3 is 13 amino acids. V lost 8 bases, J lost 3 bases, and 6 bases stayed unmatched. The CDR3: CATLSQGEETQYF. DNA for the CDR3: TGTGCCACCCTCTCGCAGGGGGAAGAGACCCAGTACTTC.

Note on this clone: Different DNA sequences within this sample yield the same CDR3. The genes are TRBV30 and TRBJ2-7, with TRBD1 matching 9 bases. V gave up 2 bases and J gave up 2 bases; unmatched junction bases: 4. Germline V gene sequence: CDR1 GTSNPN, CDR2 SVGIG (reference sequence). The length of the CDR3 is 14 residues. The DNA for the CDR3 is TGTGCCTGGAGTTTGGGACAGGGTGCCTACGAGCAGTACTTC. This sequence encodes CAWSLGQGAYEQYF.

This clone was detected a few times. The chain links TRBV29-1 to TRBJ1-1, with D hard to call. Germline V gene lookup returns CDR1 SQVTM and CDR2 ANQGSEA. The CDR3 has 12 residues. V lost 7 bases, J lost 1 base, and 10 bases lay in between. The CDR3 DNA reads TGCAGCGCCGAGGCGGAGAACACTGAAGCTTTCTTT. This gives the protein CSAEAENTEAFF.

This clone was found once. The chain couples TRBV30 to TRBJ1-2, with TRBD1 matching over 9 bases. The CDR3 contains 13 residues. V lost 5 bases to trimming and J lost 6 bases; unmatched junction nucleotides: 7. Looked up from germline, CDR1 is GTSNPN and CDR2 is SVGIG (reference sequence). The CDR3 is CAWAGTGIDGYTF. In nucleotides, the CDR3 is TGTGCCTGGGCCGGGACAGGGATTGATGGCTACACCTTC.

V and J are TRBV10-3 and TRBJ2-3; TRBD2 is a possible D gene (6 bases). The V gene lost 6 bases and the J gene lost 0 bases, with 13 bases spanning the gap. Germline V gene data show CDR1 as ENHRY and CDR2 as SYGVKD. The CDR3 runs to 15 residues. CDR3: CAIRGTFSSTDTQYF. CDR3 nucleotides: TGTGCCATCAGGGGGACTTTCTCTAGCACAGATACGCAGTATTTT.

The genes are TRBV7-2 and TRBJ2-1, with 10 bases lining up with TRBD1. The germline CDR1 and CDR2 sequences are SGHTA and FQGNSA. V was pared by 4 bases and J by 4 bases, with 4 bases of the junction left unmatched. The CDR3 contains 15 residues. CDR3 in DNA: TGTGCCAGCAGCTCGTGGGACAGGGGATACAATGAGCAGTTCTTC. Encoded protein: CASSSWDRGYNEQFF.

The chain uses TRBV7-9 and TRBJ1-2; the match to TRBD1 covers 9 bases. This CDR3 comprises 15 residues. V lost 6 bases, J lost 6 bases, and 11 bases stayed unmatched. The germline gives CDR1 SEHNR, CDR2 FQNEAQ (reference sequence). CDR3 nucleotide sequence: TGTGCCAGCAGTTTACGGAACCGGGACAGGGATGGCTACACCTTC. This sequence encodes CASSLRNRDRDGYTF.

J is TRBJ2-2 and V is TRBV29-1, with D possibly being TRBD1 (7 bases). The CDR3 contains 17 residues. In germline, CDR1 is SQVTM, CDR2 ANQGSEA. Deletions cut 6 bases from V and 0 bases from J, with 20 bases between. CDR3 sequence: CSVIGGTASANTGELFF. Written as DNA, the CDR3 is TGCAGCGTGATAGGGGGGACAGCTTCAGCGAACACCGGGGAGCTGTTTTTT.

This clone has a handful of counts. This rearrangement joins TRBV29-1 to TRBJ2-2; tentative D call: TRBD2 (6 bases). Germline V CDR1 and CDR2: SQVTM, ANQGSEA. The CDR3 totals 15 residues. With 2 bases removed from V and 7 bases from J, the gap between germline ends came to 17 bases. Here the CDR3 reads CSVESASAPFGELFF. In DNA form, the CDR3 reads TGCAGCGTTGAAAGTGCTAGCGCGCCGTTCGGGGAGCTGTTTTTT.

The rearrangement links TRBV9 to TRBJ1-1; D ambiguous. V was shortened by 9 bases and J by 1 base, with 13 bases between the two germline ends. The CDR3 totals 13 residues. Germline-derived CDR1 and CDR2 are SGDLS and YYNGEE. The CDR3 bases are TGTGCCACCGGCGGCAGGACGAACACTGAAGCTTTCTTT. This gives the protein CATGGRTNTEAFF.

The rearrangement joins TRBV5-6 to TRBJ1-1; D unclear. Germline lookup yields CDR1 SGHDT and CDR2 YYEEEE. The CDR3 length is 13 residues. Trimming shortened V by 5 bases and J by 2 bases, and 10 bases separated the two germline ends. The CDR3 region is CASSSTINTEAFF. The CDR3 DNA is TGTGCCAGCAGTTCAACTATAAACACTGAAGCTTTCTTT.

The CDR3 region is CAWTGVGGANVLTF. CDR3 nucleotide sequence: TGTGCCTGGACGGGGGTCGGTGGGGCCAACGTCCTGACTTTC. V usage is TRBV30 and J usage is TRBJ2-6; maybe TRBD2 (6 bases). Trimming cost V 4 bases and J 3 bases, with 10 bases left between them. The germline gives CDR1 GTSNPN, CDR2 SVGIG (reference sequence). The CDR3 is 14 amino acids.

This rearrangement joins TRBV6-6 to TRBJ2-3; tentatively, D is TRBD2 (6 bases). Trimming left V 0 bases short and J 2 bases short, with 9 bases between. Per germline, CDR1 MNHNY and CDR2 SVGAGI (reference sequence). There are 15 residues in the CDR3. The CDR3 protein is CASSYSEGPTDTQYF. The CDR3 DNA is TGTGCCAGCAGTTACTCGGAGGGCCCCACAGATACGCAGTATTTT.

The chain is built from TRBV9 and TRBJ2-1, with D uncertain. The CDR3 totals 13 residues. From germline, CDR1 is SGDLS and CDR2 YYNGEE. V was shortened by 0 bases and J by 5 bases, with 6 bases between the two germline ends. This CDR3 is CASSVVGNNEQFF. The DNA for the CDR3 is TGTGCCAGCAGCGTAGTGGGGAACAATGAGCAGTTCTTC.

The chain employs TRBV25-1 and TRBJ1-2; a weak D match, TRBD1 (6 bases). This CDR3 contains 13 residues. The germline V gene has CDR1 MGHDK and CDR2 SYGVNS. The V gene lost 4 bases and the J gene lost 2 bases, with 8 bases spanning the gap. The CDR3 is CASSGGLNYGYTF. The CDR3 DNA reads TGTGCCAGCAGTGGGGGGCTAAACTATGGCTACACCTTC.

The CDR3 is CAWSVQSNQPQHF. As DNA, the CDR3 is TGTGCCTGGAGTGTACAGAGCAATCAGCCCCAGCATTTT. The J gene is TRBJ1-5, the V gene TRBV30; D is ambiguous. The CDR3 has 13 residues. V shed 0 bases and J shed 1 base, with 4 bases lying between them. Germline V gene lookup returns CDR1 GTSNPN and CDR2 SVGIG (reference sequence).

The chain is built from TRBV29-1 and TRBJ2-7; the match to TRBD1 covers 8 bases. The CDR3 covers 13 residues. The germline V gene has CDR1 SQVTM and CDR2 ANQGSEA. Trimming took 7 bases from V and 0 from J; bases not matched to a gene: 5. The CDR3 nucleotides read TGCAGCGCACGGACAGGGAACTCCTACGAGCAGTACTTC. Its protein is CSARTGNSYEQYF.

This clone was counted between two and nine times. V is TRBV29-1 and J is TRBJ2-7; D may match TRBD1 or TRBD2 (5 bases each). The CDR3 extends over 13 amino acids. Trimming removed 4 bases at V and 2 bases at J, with 12 bases between. CDR1 is SQVTM, CDR2 ANQGSEA, per germline. The CDR3 coding sequence is TGCAGCGTTGTGTGGGGACCCACCTACGAGCAGTACTTC. The encoded protein is CSVVWGPTYEQYF.

Only one count was recorded for this clone. J is TRBJ1-2 and V is TRBV27; maybe TRBD1 (5 bases). The ends were cut back, 5 bases at V and 8 bases at J, with 15 bases in the middle. Germline lookup yields CDR1 MNHEY and CDR2 SMNVEV (reference sequence). The CDR3 sequence is 13 residues long. The CDR3 DNA reads as TGTGCCAGCAGTGGGGCCCCTATAGCCGGCTACACCTTC. Translated, it gives CASSGAPIAGYTF.